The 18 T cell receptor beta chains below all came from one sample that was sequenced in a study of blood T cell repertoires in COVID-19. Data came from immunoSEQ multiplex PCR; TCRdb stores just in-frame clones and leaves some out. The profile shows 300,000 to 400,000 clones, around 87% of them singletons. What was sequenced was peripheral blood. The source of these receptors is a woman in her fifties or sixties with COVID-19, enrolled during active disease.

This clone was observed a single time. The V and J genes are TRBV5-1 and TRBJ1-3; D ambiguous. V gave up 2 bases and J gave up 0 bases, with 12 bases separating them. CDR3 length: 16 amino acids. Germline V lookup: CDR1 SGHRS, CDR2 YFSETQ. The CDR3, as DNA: TGCGCCAGCAGCTTTGATCCCCAGGCCTCTGGAAACACCATATATTTT. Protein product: CASSFDPQASGNTIYF.

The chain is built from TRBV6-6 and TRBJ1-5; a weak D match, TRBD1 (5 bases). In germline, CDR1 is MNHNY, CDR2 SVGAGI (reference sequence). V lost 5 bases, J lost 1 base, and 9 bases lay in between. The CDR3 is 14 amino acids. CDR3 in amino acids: CASSHRQSNQPQHF. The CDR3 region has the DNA TGTGCCAGCAGTCACCGACAGAGCAATCAGCCCCAGCATTTT.

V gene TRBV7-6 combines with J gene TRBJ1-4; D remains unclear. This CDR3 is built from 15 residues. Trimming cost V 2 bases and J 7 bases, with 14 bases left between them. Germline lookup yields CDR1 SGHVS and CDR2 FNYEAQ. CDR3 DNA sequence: TGTGCCAGCAGCTTAAGAAACAGAGAAATTGAAAAACTGTTTTTT. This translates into CASSLRNREIEKLFF.

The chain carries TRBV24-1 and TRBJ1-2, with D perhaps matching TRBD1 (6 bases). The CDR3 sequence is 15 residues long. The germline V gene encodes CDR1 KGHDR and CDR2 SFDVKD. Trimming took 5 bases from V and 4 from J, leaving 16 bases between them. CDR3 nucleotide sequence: TGTGCCACCAGTGCGGAGCAGGGGCCGCCCTATGGCTACACCTTC. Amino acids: CATSAEQGPPYGYTF.

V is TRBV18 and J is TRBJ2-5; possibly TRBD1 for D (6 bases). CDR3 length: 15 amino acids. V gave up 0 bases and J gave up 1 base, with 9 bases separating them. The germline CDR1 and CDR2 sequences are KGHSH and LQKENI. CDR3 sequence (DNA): TGTGCCAGCTCACCACCACGAGGGGGCCAAGAGACCCAGTACTTC. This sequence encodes CASSPPRGGQETQYF.

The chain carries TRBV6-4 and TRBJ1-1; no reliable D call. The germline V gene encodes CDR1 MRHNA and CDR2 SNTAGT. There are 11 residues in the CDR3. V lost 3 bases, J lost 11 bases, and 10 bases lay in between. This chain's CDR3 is CASSEVGWAFF. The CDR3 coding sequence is TGTGCCAGCAGTGAGGTCGGGTGGGCTTTCTTT.

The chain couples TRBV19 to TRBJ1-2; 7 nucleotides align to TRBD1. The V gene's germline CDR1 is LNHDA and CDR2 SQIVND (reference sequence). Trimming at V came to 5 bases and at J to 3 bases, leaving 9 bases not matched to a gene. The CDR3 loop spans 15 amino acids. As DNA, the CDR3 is TGTGCCAGTAGTGTGACAGGGTCCCTCTACTATGGCTACACCTTC. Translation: CASSVTGSLYYGYTF.

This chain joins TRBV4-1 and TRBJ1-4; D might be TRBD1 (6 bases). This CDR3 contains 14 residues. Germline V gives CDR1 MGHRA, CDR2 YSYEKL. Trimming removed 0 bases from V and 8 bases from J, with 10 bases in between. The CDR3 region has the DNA TGCGCCAGCAGCCAAGACAGGGGCAAAGAAAAACTGTTTTTT. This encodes CASSQDRGKEKLFF.

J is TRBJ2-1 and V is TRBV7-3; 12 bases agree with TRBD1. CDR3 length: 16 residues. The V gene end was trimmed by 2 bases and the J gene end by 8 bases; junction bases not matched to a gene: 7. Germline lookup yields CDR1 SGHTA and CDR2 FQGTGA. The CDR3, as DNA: TGTGCCAGCAGCTTAGGGGGACAGGGGGCAAGGGATGAGCAGTTCTTC. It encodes CASSLGGQGARDEQFF.

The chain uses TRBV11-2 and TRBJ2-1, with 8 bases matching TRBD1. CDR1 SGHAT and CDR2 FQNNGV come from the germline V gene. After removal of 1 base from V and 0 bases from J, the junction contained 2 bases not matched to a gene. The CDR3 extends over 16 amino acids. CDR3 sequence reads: CASSLADRVSYNEQFF. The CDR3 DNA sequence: TGTGCCAGCAGCTTAGCGGACAGGGTCTCCTACAATGAGCAGTTCTTC.

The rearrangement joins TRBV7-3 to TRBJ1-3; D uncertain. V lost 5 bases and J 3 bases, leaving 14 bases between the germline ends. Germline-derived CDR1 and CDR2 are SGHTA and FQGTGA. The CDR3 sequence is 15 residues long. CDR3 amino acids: CASSKSGSNGNTIYF. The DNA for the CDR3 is TGTGCCAGCAGCAAGTCCGGGTCTAATGGAAACACCATATATTTT.

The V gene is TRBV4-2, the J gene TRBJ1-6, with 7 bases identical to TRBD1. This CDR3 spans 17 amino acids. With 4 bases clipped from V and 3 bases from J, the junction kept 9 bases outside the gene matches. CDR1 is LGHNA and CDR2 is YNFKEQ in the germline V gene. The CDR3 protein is CASSRRTGQIYNSPLHF. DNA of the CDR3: TGTGCCAGCAGCCGACGGACAGGCCAGATCTATAATTCACCCCTCCACTTT.

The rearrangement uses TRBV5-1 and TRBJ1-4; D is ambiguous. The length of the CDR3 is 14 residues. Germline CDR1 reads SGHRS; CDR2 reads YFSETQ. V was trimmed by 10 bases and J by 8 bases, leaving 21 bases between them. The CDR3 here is CASCLEPTSEKLFF. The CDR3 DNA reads TGCGCCTCCTGCCTGGAGCCGACTTCCGAAAAACTGTTTTTT.

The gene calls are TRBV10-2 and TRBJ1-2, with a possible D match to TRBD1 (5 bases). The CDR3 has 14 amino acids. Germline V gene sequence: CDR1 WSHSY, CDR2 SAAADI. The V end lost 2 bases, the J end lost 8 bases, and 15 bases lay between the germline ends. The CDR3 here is CASSETGTSNGYTF. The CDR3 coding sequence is TGCGCCAGCAGTGAGACCGGGACTTCTAACGGCTACACCTTC.

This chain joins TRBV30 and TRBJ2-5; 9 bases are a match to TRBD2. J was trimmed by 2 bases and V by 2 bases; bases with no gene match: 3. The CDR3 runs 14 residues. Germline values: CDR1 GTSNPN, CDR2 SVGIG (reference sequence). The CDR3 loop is CAWSRGLAQETQYF. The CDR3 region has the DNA TGTGCCTGGAGTCGAGGACTAGCGCAAGAGACCCAGTACTTC.

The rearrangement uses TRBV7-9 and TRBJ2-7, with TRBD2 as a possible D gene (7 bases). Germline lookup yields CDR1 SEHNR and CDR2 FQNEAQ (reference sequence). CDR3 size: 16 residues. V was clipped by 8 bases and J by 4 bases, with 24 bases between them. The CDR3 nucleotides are TGTGCCAGCTTCCCCTGGGGGGGCGACGTGAGGTACGAGCAGTACTTC. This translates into CASFPWGGDVRYEQYF.

The CDR3 reads CATSRDLAGNSYEQYF. CDR3 bases: TGTGCCACCAGCAGAGATCTGGCAGGGAATTCCTACGAGCAGTACTTC. The chain has TRBV15 and TRBJ2-7; D is perhaps TRBD1 (5 bases). CDR1 is LNHNV, CDR2 YYDKDF, per germline (reference sequence). Trimming shortened V by 0 bases and J by 1 base, and 13 bases separated the two germline ends. The CDR3 sequence is 16 residues long.

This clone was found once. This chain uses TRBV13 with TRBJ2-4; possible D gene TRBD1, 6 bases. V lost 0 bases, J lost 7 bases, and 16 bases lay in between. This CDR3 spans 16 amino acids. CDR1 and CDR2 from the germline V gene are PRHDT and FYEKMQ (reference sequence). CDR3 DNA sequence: TGTGCCAGCAGCTTAGGCCTCCAGGGGAGCTGGAACATTCAGTACTTC. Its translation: CASSLGLQGSWNIQYF.